A selection of T cell receptor beta chains follows, all from one sample in a study of blood T cell repertoires in COVID-19. Repertoires were generated with immunoSEQ multiplex PCR, while TCRdb's copy carries only in-frame clones and drops some. The data show 150,000 to 200,000 clones, with more than 75% seen just once and approximately 4.5% held by the top ten. Material for sequencing was peripheral blood. The source is a human donor in a cohort sampled during active COVID-19. Each CDR3 is given with its conserved first and last residue. A D gene is named only where the DNA matches it firmly. Rows may omit the clone size; those that give it use once, few, many or a size class.

J gene	clone size	D gene	V gene	CDR3 DNA	CDR3 protein
TRBJ2-7	-	TRBD2	TRBV10-3	TGTGCCATATCCGGCCGGACTAGCGGGGTCTACGAGCAGTACTTC	CAISGRTSGVYEQYF
TRBJ2-1	-	TRBD2	TRBV29-1	TGCAGCGTTGTGGGCGGGAGGACCGCCGATGAGCAGTTCTTC	CSVVGGRTADEQFF
TRBJ2-7	once	-	TRBV29-1	TGCAGCGTTGAAGGACAGGCCAATTCCTACGAGCAGTACTTC	CSVEGQANSYEQYF
TRBJ1-1	-	-	TRBV7-9	TGTGCCAGCAGCCCCGACAGGCGAGCTTTCTTT	CASSPDRRAFF
TRBJ1-5	-	TRBD1	TRBV7-8	TGTGCCAGCAGCTTAACTAGGGACAGGTTTAATCAGCCCCAGCATTTT	CASSLTRDRFNQPQHF
TRBJ2-7	-	-	TRBV29-1	TGCAGCGTTGACGCTAGGCTAGATAACGAGCAGTACTTC	CSVDARLDNEQYF
TRBJ1-6	-	TRBD1	TRBV10-3	TGTGCCATCAGTGAACGCAGGGGGGAGTCACCCCTCCACTTT	CAISERRGESPLHF
TRBJ1-4	-	-	TRBV5-1	TGCGCCAGCAGCCTCCTCGGGGGACATGAAAAACTGTTTTTT	CASSLLGGHEKLFF
TRBJ1-1	-	-	TRBV5-1	TGCGCCAGCAGCGGGGGGACGGGGATGAACACTGAAGCTTTCTTT	CASSGGTGMNTEAFF
TRBJ1-1	few	-	TRBV24-1	TGTGCCACCAGTGATTCCTTGAACACTGAAGCTTTCTTT	CATSDSLNTEAFF
TRBJ1-1	-	TRBD1	TRBV27	TGTGCCAGCAGTTCGCTAGACAGGGATTGGACTGAAGCTTTCTTT	CASSSLDRDWTEAFF
TRBJ1-1	-	-	TRBV5-1	TGCGCCAGCAGCACCCAGGGTAGCACTGAAGCTTTCTTT	CASSTQGSTEAFF
TRBJ1-5	-	TRBD1	TRBV6-2/TRBV6-3	TGTGCCAGCACCCCGAGGTTGACAGGGCCTAATAGCAATCAGCCCCAGCATTTT	CASTPRLTGPNSNQPQHF
TRBJ2-4	once	TRBD2	TRBV18	TGTGCCAGCTCACCACTAGCGGGGGGGCAGGACATTCAGTACTTC	CASSPLAGGQDIQYF
TRBJ2-5	-	-	TRBV7-9	TGTGCCAGCAGCCATGAGACCCAGTACTTC	CASSHETQYF
TRBJ2-1	-	-	TRBV7-2	TGTGCCAGCAGCTTAGCTGGGGACTTTAACAATGAGCAGTTCTTC	CASSLAGDFNNEQFF
TRBJ2-7	-	TRBD2	TRBV7-2	TGTGCCAGCATAAAATGGACTAGTATTTACGAGCAGTACTTC	CASIKWTSIYEQYF
TRBJ2-2	-	-	TRBV7-2	TGTGCCAGCAGCTTTAGGTCGGCGCCCAGGGGCACCGGGGAGCTGTTTTTT	CASSFRSAPRGTGELFF
TRBJ1-6	-	-	TRBV19	TGTGCCAGTAGTATCCCCGGTAACGCACCCCTCCACTTT	CASSIPGNAPLHF
TRBJ2-5	-	TRBD2	TRBV2	TGTGCCAGCACCGGGACTAGCGGGAGACATGAGACCCAGTACTTC	CASTGTSGRHETQYF
TRBJ2-1	-	TRBD2	TRBV9	TGTGCCAGCAGTGCCGCGGGAAGCGGGGGGGTCAATGAGCAGTTCTTC	CASSAAGSGGVNEQFF
TRBJ2-1	-	-	TRBV15	TGTGCCACCTCCGAGGACTTTGAGCAGTTCTTC	CATSEDFEQFF
TRBJ1-6	-	-	TRBV7-8	TGTGCCAGCAGCCTAGCTATCACAGGCTATAATTCACCCCTCCACTTT	CASSLAITGYNSPLHF
TRBJ1-4	-	TRBD1	TRBV30	TGTGCCTGGAGTGTAGGGGACAGTTTCGAAAAACTGTTTTTT	CAWSVGDSFEKLFF
TRBJ2-5	-	TRBD2	TRBV10-3	TGTGCCATCAGGGCTAGCGGGAGTGGGGAGACCCAGTACTTC	CAIRASGSGETQYF
TRBJ2-2	-	TRBD1	TRBV28	TGTGCCAGCAGTCCAGGGACAGGGCACACCGGGGAGCTGTTTTTT	CASSPGTGHTGELFF
TRBJ1-2	-	-	TRBV13	TGTGCCAGCAGCGCCTTAGGGGCGGGGGGCTACACCTTC	CASSALGAGGYTF